The 14 T cell receptor beta chains below were found in one sample sequenced in a study of blood T cells in healthy people across ages. With a J-beta primer mix and a sample-barcoded 5' primer, a second PCR ran about 7 to 11 cycles. TCRdb ran MiXCR on the 5' RACE reads and lists one entry per CDR3 protein. The sample has about 1.1 million distinct CDR3 sequences, roughly two fifths seen once; the top ten hold about an eighth. Sequencing was performed on blood. The source is a man aged 18 to 30 in good health.

The rearrangement joins TRBV3-1 to TRBJ1-1; 7 nucleotides line up with TRBD1. V trimming: 4 bases; J trimming: 4 bases; junction bases outside the gene matches: 6. Germline CDR1 is LGHDT and CDR2 is YNNKEL (reference sequence). The CDR3 sequence is 14 residues long. The CDR3 sequence is CASSPTHRGTEAFF. Written as DNA, the CDR3 is TGTGCCAGCAGCCCGACCCACAGGGGCACTGAAGCTTTCTTT.

This clonotype has more than one count but fewer than ten. This chain joins TRBV11-2 and TRBJ2-3; D is undetermined. With 3 bases removed from V and 7 bases from J, the gap between germline ends came to 2 bases. The CDR3 is 10 amino acids. Germline CDR1 is SGHAT and CDR2 is FQNNGV. The CDR3, as DNA: TGTGCCAGCAGCTTCAATACGCAGTATTTT. Translation: CASSFNTQYF.

This chain joins TRBV4-2 and TRBJ1-1; D might be TRBD1 (5 bases). The CDR3 contains 17 residues. The V and J ends lost 1 base and 5 bases respectively, with 20 bases between them. Germline-derived CDR1 and CDR2 are LGHNA and YNFKEQ. CDR3 in amino acids: CASSQASAGSWKTEAFF. The CDR3 DNA reads TGTGCCAGCAGCCAAGCGTCGGCAGGGAGTTGGAAAACTGAAGCTTTCTTT.

This clonotype has more than one count but fewer than ten. The junction departs from germline at one end; a sequencing error may be responsible. The chain employs TRBV18 and TRBJ2-7, with 9 positions matching TRBD1. Germline CDR1 and CDR2: KGHSH and LQKENI. The CDR3 covers 16 residues. The CDR3, as DNA: TGTGCTAGCTCTTCCGGGACAGGGAGCTCCTCCTACGAGCAGTACTTC. Encoded protein: CASSSGTGSSSYEQYF.

The chain couples TRBV4-2 to TRBJ1-4; a weak D match, TRBD1 (5 bases). The V gene lost 8 bases and the J gene lost 3 bases, with 16 bases spanning the gap. CDR1 is LGHNA, CDR2 YNFKEQ, per germline. The CDR3 extends over 15 amino acids. CDR3 protein: CASGGEAGANEKLFF. The CDR3 DNA follows: TGTGCCAGCGGAGGGGAGGCAGGAGCTAATGAAAAACTGTTTTTT.

J is TRBJ1-6 and V is TRBV5-1; D not resolved. Germline CDR1 SGHRS, CDR2 YFSETQ. The V end lost 4 bases, the J end lost 5 bases, and 13 bases lay between the germline ends. The CDR3 consists of 15 residues. The CDR3, as DNA: TGCGCCAGCAGCCCGGCCGGGAGCAATAATTCACCCCTCCACTTT. It encodes CASSPAGSNNSPLHF.

The chain links TRBV13 to TRBJ2-2, with D uncertain. Trimming pared 5 bases from V and 4 bases from J, leaving 17 bases between. Germline CDR1 reads PRHDT; CDR2 reads FYEKMQ (reference sequence). This CDR3 is built from 16 residues. In DNA form, the CDR3 reads TGTGCCAGCAGCCCCCGCAGAGACCCCTCCACCGGGGAGCTGTTTTTT. Translated: CASSPRRDPSTGELFF.

The gene calls are TRBV14 and TRBJ1-1, with 8 bases lining up with TRBD1. Germline V CDR1 and CDR2: SGHDN, FVKESK. After removal of 2 bases from V and 4 bases from J, the junction contained 6 bases not matched to a gene. This CDR3 is built from 15 residues. The CDR3 DNA reads as TGTGCCAGCAGCCAACTCTGGACAGGGTCCACTGAAGCTTTCTTT. This sequence encodes CASSQLWTGSTEAFF.

The rearrangement uses TRBV6-6 and TRBJ2-7; no definite D call. The germline V and J ends were trimmed by 0 bases and 6 bases, with 9 bases remaining between them. Germline V gene sequence: CDR1 MNHNY, CDR2 SVGAGI (reference sequence). The CDR3 has 13 amino acids. The CDR3 loop is CASSYSPGLEQYF. The CDR3 bases are TGTGCCAGCAGTTACTCGCCTGGGCTCGAGCAGTACTTC.

V is TRBV20-1 and J is TRBJ2-3; 9 bases line up with TRBD1. Unmatched junction bases numbered 9, after V lost 5 bases and J lost 6 bases. Per the germline V gene, CDR1 is DFQATT and CDR2 is SNEGSKA (reference sequence). The CDR3 loop spans 14 amino acids. The CDR3 nucleotides read TGCAGTGCTTCGGACAGGGGAGGTTCGGATACGCAGTATTTT. It codes for CSASDRGGSDTQYF.

Worth noting for this clonotype: The junction shows a germline mismatch at one end, possibly a read error. J is TRBJ2-5 and V is TRBV28; no definite D call. This CDR3 spans 13 amino acids. Germline V gene data show CDR1 as MDHEN and CDR2 as SYDVKM. The CDR3 region has the DNA TGTGCCAGCAGTTTTAAGGATCAAGCGACCCAGTACTTC. Translated, it gives CASSFKDQATQYF.

This clonotype showed up many times. The V call is TRBV10-3, the J call TRBJ2-3, with a possible D match to TRBD2 (7 bases). This CDR3 is built from 13 residues. Germline V lookup: CDR1 ENHRY, CDR2 SYGVKD. Trimming pared 2 bases from V and 12 bases from J, leaving 15 bases between. The DNA for the CDR3 is TGTGCCATCAGTGAGGAGGCAGGGGACTATCAGTATTTT. Residues: CAISEEAGDYQYF.

This clonotype has only one observation. The V and J genes are TRBV7-9 and TRBJ1-4; maybe TRBD1 (5 bases). Germline V gene data show CDR1 as SEHNR and CDR2 as FQNEAQ (reference sequence). V was trimmed by 1 base and J by 8 bases, leaving 11 bases between them. CDR3 length: 14 residues. This chain's CDR3 is CASSLDGAQEKLFF. CDR3 DNA sequence: TGTGCCAGCAGCTTAGATGGGGCGCAGGAAAAACTGTTTTTT.

This clonotype came up a few times. The chain links TRBV19 to TRBJ1-1; 9 bases are a match to TRBD1. The CDR3 extends over 18 amino acids. The J segment lost 0 bases and the V segment lost 5 bases, leaving 13 bases of the junction unmatched. The V gene's germline CDR1 is LNHDA and CDR2 SQIVND (reference sequence). CDR3 region: CASSAPTGGPGMNTEAFF. For the CDR3, the DNA is TGTGCCAGTAGTGCGCCGACAGGGGGGCCTGGCATGAACACTGAAGCTTTCTTT.